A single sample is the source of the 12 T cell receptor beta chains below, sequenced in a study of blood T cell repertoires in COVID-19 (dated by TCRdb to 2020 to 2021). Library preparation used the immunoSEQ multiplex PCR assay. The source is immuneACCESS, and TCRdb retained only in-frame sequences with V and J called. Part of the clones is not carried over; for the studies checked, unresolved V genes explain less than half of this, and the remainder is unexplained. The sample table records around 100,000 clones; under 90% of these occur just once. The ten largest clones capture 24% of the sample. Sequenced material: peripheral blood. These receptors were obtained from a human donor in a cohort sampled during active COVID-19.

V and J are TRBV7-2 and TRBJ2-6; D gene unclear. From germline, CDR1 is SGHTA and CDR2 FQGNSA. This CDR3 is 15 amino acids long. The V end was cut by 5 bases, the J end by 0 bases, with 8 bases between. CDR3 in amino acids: CASSTESSGANVLTF. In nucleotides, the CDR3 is TGTGCCAGCAGCACGGAGAGCTCTGGGGCCAACGTCCTGACTTTC.

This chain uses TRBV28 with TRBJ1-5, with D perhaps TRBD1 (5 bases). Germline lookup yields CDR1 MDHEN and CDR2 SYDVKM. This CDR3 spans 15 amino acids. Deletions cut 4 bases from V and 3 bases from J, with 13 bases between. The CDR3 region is CASSSHGRDNQPQHF. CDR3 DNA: TGTGCCAGCAGTTCCCATGGCAGGGACAATCAGCCCCAGCATTTT.

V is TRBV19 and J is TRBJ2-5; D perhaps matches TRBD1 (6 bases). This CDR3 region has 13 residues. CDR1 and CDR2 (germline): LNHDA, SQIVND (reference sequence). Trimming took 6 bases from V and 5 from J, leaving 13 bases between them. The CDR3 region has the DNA TGTGCCAGTAGAGCTAGGGGGAGCGAGACCCAGTACTTC. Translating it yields CASRARGSETQYF.

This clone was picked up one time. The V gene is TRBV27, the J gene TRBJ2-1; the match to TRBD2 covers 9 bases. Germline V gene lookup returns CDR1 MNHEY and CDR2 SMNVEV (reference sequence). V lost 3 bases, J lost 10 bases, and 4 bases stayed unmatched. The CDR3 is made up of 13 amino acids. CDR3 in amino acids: CASSFSGTSEQFF. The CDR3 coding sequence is TGTGCCAGCAGTTTCTCCGGGACTAGCGAGCAGTTCTTC.

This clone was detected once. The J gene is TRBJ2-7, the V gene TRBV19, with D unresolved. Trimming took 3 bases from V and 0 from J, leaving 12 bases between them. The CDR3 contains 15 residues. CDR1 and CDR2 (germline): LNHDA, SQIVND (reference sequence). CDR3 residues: CASSMARRPSYEQYF. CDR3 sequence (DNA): TGTGCCAGTAGTATGGCGAGGCGACCCTCCTACGAGCAGTACTTC.

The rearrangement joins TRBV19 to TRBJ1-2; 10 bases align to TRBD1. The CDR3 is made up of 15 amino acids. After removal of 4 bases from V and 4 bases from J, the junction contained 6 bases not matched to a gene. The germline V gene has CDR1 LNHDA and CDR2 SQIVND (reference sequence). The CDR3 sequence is CASSTRDRGFYGYTF. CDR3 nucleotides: TGTGCCAGTAGTACCCGGGACAGGGGCTTCTATGGCTACACCTTC.

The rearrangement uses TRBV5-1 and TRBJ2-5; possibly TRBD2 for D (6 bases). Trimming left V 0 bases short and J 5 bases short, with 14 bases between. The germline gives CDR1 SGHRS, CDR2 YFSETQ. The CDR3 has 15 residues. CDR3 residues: CASSLAGGSWETQYF. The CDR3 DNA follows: TGCGCCAGCAGCTTGGCCGGGGGTTCATGGGAGACCCAGTACTTC.

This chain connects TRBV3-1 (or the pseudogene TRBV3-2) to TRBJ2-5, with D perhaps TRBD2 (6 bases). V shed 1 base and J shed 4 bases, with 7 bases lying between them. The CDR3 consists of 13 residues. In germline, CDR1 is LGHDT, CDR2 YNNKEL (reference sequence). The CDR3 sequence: CASSQAGRETQYF. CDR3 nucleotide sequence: TGTGCCAGCAGCCAAGCCGGGAGAGAGACCCAGTACTTC.

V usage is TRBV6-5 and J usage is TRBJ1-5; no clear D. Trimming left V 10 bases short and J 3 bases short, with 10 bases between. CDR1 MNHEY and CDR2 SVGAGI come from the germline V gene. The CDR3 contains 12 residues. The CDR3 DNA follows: TGTGCCACCAGGCGTCCCAATCAGCCCCAGCATTTT. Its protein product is CATRRPNQPQHF.

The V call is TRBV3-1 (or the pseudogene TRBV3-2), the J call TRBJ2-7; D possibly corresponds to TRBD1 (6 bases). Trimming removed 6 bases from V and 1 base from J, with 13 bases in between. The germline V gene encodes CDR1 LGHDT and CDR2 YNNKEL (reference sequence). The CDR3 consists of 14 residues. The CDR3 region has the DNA TGTGCCAGCAGTCGTGGGGGCAGATCCTACGAGCAGTACTTC. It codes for CASSRGGRSYEQYF.

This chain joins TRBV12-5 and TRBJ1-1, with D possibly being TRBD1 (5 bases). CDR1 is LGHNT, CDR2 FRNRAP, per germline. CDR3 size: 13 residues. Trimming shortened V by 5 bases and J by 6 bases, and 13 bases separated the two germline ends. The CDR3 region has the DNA TGTGCTAGTGGTCTTCAGGGTTGGCCTGAAGCTTTCTTT. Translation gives CASGLQGWPEAFF. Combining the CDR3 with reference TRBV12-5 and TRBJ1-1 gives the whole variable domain DARVTQTPRHKVTEMGQEVTMRCQPILGHNTVFWYRQTMMQGLELLAYFRNRAPLDDSGMPKDRFSAEMPDATLATLKIQPSEPRDSAVYFCASGLQGWPEAFFGQGTRLTVV.

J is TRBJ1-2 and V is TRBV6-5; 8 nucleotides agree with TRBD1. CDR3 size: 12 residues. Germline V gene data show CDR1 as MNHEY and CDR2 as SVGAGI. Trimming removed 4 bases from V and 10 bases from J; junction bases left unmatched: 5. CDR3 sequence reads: CASSSRTGHYTF. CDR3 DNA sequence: TGTGCCAGCAGTTCCAGGACAGGGCACTACACCTTC.